The 28 T cell receptor beta chains reported below all come from one sample, sequenced in a study of CD8 T cells in Susac syndrome. Random-hexamer reverse transcription was applied to about 0.5 to 1 ug RNA. A single record per CDR3 protein comes from TCRdb applying MiXCR to the immunoSEQ multiplex PCR reads. The sample lists around 140,000 distinct CDR3 sequences; roughly 80% were seen once. Sequencing was performed on CD8+ T cells from PBMCs. The receptors were gathered from a human donor with multiple sclerosis.

The chain combines TRBV7-9 with TRBJ1-1; no definite D call. Germline CDR1 and CDR2: SEHNR and FQNEAQ (reference sequence). V was clipped by 7 bases and J by 1 base, with 16 bases between them. The CDR3 consists of 15 residues. CDR3 region: CASTTGTPKNTEAFF. The CDR3 nucleotides are TGTGCCAGCACCACCGGAACACCGAAGAACACTGAAGCTTTCTTT.

The chain recombines TRBV19 with TRBJ2-2; the match to TRBD2 covers 7 bases. The CDR3 is made up of 18 amino acids. Germline trimming cut 0 bases from V and 0 bases from J; bases unmatched to any gene: 7. CDR1 LNHDA and CDR2 SQIVND come from the germline V gene (reference sequence). CDR3 loop: CASSIDPSAGPNTGELFF. The CDR3 DNA reads as TGTGCCAGTAGTATAGACCCCTCAGCGGGGCCGAACACCGGGGAGCTGTTTTTT.

The J gene is TRBJ2-2, the V gene TRBV6-1; TRBD2 agrees at 14 bases. Per the germline V gene, CDR1 is MNHNS and CDR2 is SASEGT. This CDR3 spans 20 amino acids. The V and J ends lost 6 bases and 2 bases, in that order; junction bases with no gene match: 14. The CDR3 nucleotides are TGTGCCAGCAGAGACCGACTAGCGGGGGGGCCGGTTCCAAACACCGGGGAGCTGTTTTTT. Its translation is CASRDRLAGGPVPNTGELFF.

There are a few counts of this clonotype. V and J are TRBV4-1 and TRBJ2-4; D is uncertain. The CDR3 is 13 amino acids. The V gene's germline CDR1 is MGHRA and CDR2 YSYEKL. V was pared by 4 bases and J by 8 bases, with 12 bases between. CDR3 in DNA: TGCGCCAGCAGCCTTAGCCTTGGGGACATTCAGTACTTC. Protein: CASSLSLGDIQYF.

This chain links TRBV7-8 with TRBJ2-7; D might be TRBD1 or TRBD2, each matching 5 bases. V gave up 0 bases and J gave up 1 base, with 7 bases separating them. This CDR3 is 14 amino acids long. CDR1 and CDR2 (germline): SGHVS, FQNEAQ. The CDR3 reads CASSLAGPSYEQYF. The CDR3 region has the DNA TGTGCCAGCAGCTTAGCGGGACCTTCCTACGAGCAGTACTTC.

This clonotype has only one observation. The gene calls are TRBV27 and TRBJ2-3; the D gene is possibly TRBD1 (6 bases). V dropped 9 bases and J dropped 0 bases, with 19 bases sitting between them. Germline V gives CDR1 MNHEY, CDR2 SMNVEV (reference sequence). The CDR3 is 16 residues long. As DNA, the CDR3 is TGTGCCAGTTTAACAGGGACACTACCTAGCACAGATACGCAGTATTTT. Protein: CASLTGTLPSTDTQYF.

This clonotype showed up just once. The chain combines TRBV2 with TRBJ1-2; D might be TRBD1 (5 bases). Germline CDR1 reads SNHLY; CDR2 reads FYNNEI. Trimming removed 9 bases at V and 10 bases at J, with 15 bases between. The CDR3 length is 11 residues. The CDR3 sequence is CAREEGPLYTF. The CDR3 DNA reads TGTGCCAGGGAGGAGGGGCCTCTCTACACCTTC. Variable domain in full (rest from reference TRBV2 and TRBJ1-2): EPEVTQTPSHQVTQMGQEVILRCVPISNHLYFYWYRQILGQKVEFLVSFYNNEISEKSEIFDDQFSVERPDGSNFTLKIRSTKLEDSAMYFCAREEGPLYTFGSGTRLTVV.

The rearrangement joins TRBV18 to TRBJ2-5, with D perhaps matching TRBD1 (5 bases). V was pared by 0 bases and J by 5 bases, with 16 bases between. The CDR3 has 16 residues. Germline V CDR1 and CDR2: KGHSH, LQKENI. Here the CDR3 reads CASSPPPSVKGETQYF. The CDR3 DNA is TGTGCCAGCTCACCACCGCCCAGCGTTAAGGGGGAGACCCAGTACTTC.

The J gene is TRBJ1-2, the V gene TRBV6-2 or TRBV6-3; tentative D call: TRBD1 (6 bases). The CDR3 sequence is 13 residues long. Between the trimmed V and J ends, which lost 4 bases and 4 bases, there was a span of 10 bases. Germline CDR1 is MNHEY and CDR2 is SVGEGT. The DNA of the CDR3 is TGTGCCAGCAGTTTCGGGACACTCTATGGCTACACCTTC. Encoded protein: CASSFGTLYGYTF.

V is TRBV9 and J is TRBJ2-2, with TRBD1 as a possible D gene (6 bases). The V gene's germline CDR1 is SGDLS and CDR2 YYNGEE. V was pared by 0 bases and J by 6 bases, with 18 bases between. The CDR3 has 17 residues. CDR3 protein: CASSVATTGLPSGELFF. CDR3 sequence (DNA): TGTGCCAGCAGCGTAGCTACGACAGGTCTACCCTCCGGGGAGCTGTTTTTT.

This clonotype appeared once. The chain uses TRBV11-2 and TRBJ2-3; 9 nucleotides line up with TRBD2. The length of the CDR3 is 13 residues. Germline values: CDR1 SGHAT, CDR2 FQNNGV. V shed 11 bases, J shed 3 bases, and the junction held 6 bases outside the gene matches. The CDR3 DNA follows: TGTGCCGGGAGTAGCGGGAGAACAGATACGCAGTATTTT. Translation gives CAGSSGRTDTQYF.

This chain connects TRBV6-2 or TRBV6-3 to TRBJ1-4, with D perhaps TRBD1 (5 bases). Germline CDR1 and CDR2: MNHEY and SVGEGT. V was pared by 6 bases and J by 0 bases, with 14 bases between. The CDR3 is made up of 16 amino acids. CDR3 DNA sequence: TGTGCCAGCAGCGTCCAGGCGGGGGCAACTAATGAAAAACTGTTTTTT. Translating it yields CASSVQAGATNEKLFF.

The chain uses TRBV2 and TRBJ2-7, with D unresolved. The CDR3 consists of 17 residues. Between the trimmed V and J ends, which lost 0 bases and 1 base, there was a span of 16 bases. Per the germline V gene, CDR1 is SNHLY and CDR2 is FYNNEI. The CDR3 DNA sequence: TGTGCCAGCAGTGAAGCGTCAGAGAGCTATTCTTCCTACGAGCAGTACTTC. As protein: CASSEASESYSSYEQYF.

The genes are TRBV19 and TRBJ2-7, with 7 nucleotides matching TRBD1. The CDR3 loop spans 14 amino acids. J lost 4 bases, V lost 5 bases, and 8 bases had no gene match. Per germline, CDR1 LNHDA and CDR2 SQIVND (reference sequence). The CDR3 DNA sequence: TGTGCCAGTAGTGTTGGGACAGCCACTTACGAGCAGTACTTC. As protein: CASSVGTATYEQYF.

The V and J genes are TRBV4-1 and TRBJ2-1; 8 nucleotides match TRBD1. There are 14 residues in the CDR3. With V trimmed by 4 bases and J by 4 bases, 3 bases remained unmatched. Germline-derived CDR1 and CDR2 are MGHRA and YSYEKL. The CDR3 loop is CASSPRDRYNEQFF. The CDR3, as DNA: TGCGCCAGCAGCCCCCGGGACAGGTACAATGAGCAGTTCTTC.

The gene calls are TRBV9 and TRBJ1-2; 9 bases agree with TRBD1. Looked up from germline, CDR1 is SGDLS and CDR2 is YYNGEE. With V trimmed by 3 bases and J by 0 bases, 6 bases remained unmatched. This CDR3 spans 16 amino acids. The CDR3: CASSEGQGVTNYGYTF. The DNA for the CDR3 is TGTGCCAGCAGCGAGGGACAGGGTGTTACTAACTATGGCTACACCTTC.

This rearrangement joins TRBV28 to TRBJ2-1; possibly TRBD1 for D (5 bases). Trimming pared 2 bases from V and 1 base from J, leaving 12 bases between. The CDR3 spans 16 residues. From germline, CDR1 is MDHEN and CDR2 SYDVKM. DNA for the CDR3: TGTGCCAGCAGTTTAGGGGCGCGGTGGTCCTACAATGAGCAGTTCTTC. Its translation is CASSLGARWSYNEQFF.

This chain links TRBV5-1 with TRBJ1-2; D remains unclear. V gave up 0 bases and J gave up 4 bases, with 10 bases separating them. CDR3 length: 14 residues. CDR1 is SGHRS and CDR2 is YFSETQ in the germline V gene. Here the CDR3 DNA reads TGCGCCAGCAGCTTGGGGAGAAGCCCCTATGGCTACACCTTC. Protein: CASSLGRSPYGYTF.

The chain employs TRBV4-1 and TRBJ2-5; 7 bases align to TRBD2. The CDR3 totals 17 residues. CDR1 and CDR2 (germline): MGHRA, YSYEKL. The ends lost 8 bases at V and 2 bases at J; junction bases unmatched: 17. DNA of the CDR3: TGCGCCAGCCGGCCTGGGAGGGACTTCGATCATCAAGAGACCCAGTACTTC. Translating it yields CASRPGRDFDHQETQYF.

The chain carries TRBV18 and TRBJ1-1; D remains ambiguous. Germline assignment: CDR1 KGHSH and CDR2 LQKENI. The CDR3 is made up of 17 amino acids. Trimming stripped 2 bases from V and 6 bases from J, with 22 bases between. CDR3: CASSPIRVRGLNAEAFF. CDR3 nucleotide sequence: TGTGCCAGCTCACCAATAAGGGTAAGAGGCCTCAACGCTGAAGCTTTCTTT.

V usage is TRBV7-9 and J usage is TRBJ2-3; possibly TRBD2 for D (6 bases). CDR1 and CDR2 (germline): SEHNR, FQNEAQ (reference sequence). The V end lost 7 bases, the J end lost 0 bases, and 11 bases lay between the germline ends. The CDR3 extends over 14 amino acids. The CDR3 coding sequence is TGTGCCAGCAACTCTGGGGGGAGCACAGATACGCAGTATTTT. Protein product: CASNSGGSTDTQYF. Based on the CDR3 plus reference TRBV7-9 and TRBJ2-3, the full variable domain is DTGVSQNPRHKITKRGQNVTFRCDPISEHNRLYWYRQTLGQGPEFLTYFQNEAQLEKSRLLSDRFSAERPKGSFSTLEIQRTEQGDSAMYLCASNSGGSTDTQYFGPGTRLTVL.

This clonotype has a single count. This chain joins TRBV9 and TRBJ2-5; TRBD2 might be the D (6 bases). Germline V gene lookup returns CDR1 SGDLS and CDR2 YYNGEE. Trimming removed 4 bases from V and 3 bases from J, with 13 bases in between. The CDR3 spans 14 residues. CDR3 amino acids: CASSTRGGEETQYF. The DNA of the CDR3 is TGTGCCAGCAGCACCCGAGGAGGGGAAGAGACCCAGTACTTC.

The chain employs TRBV20-1 and TRBJ2-2; D is uncertain. CDR3 length: 13 residues. The germline gives CDR1 DFQATT, CDR2 SNEGSKA (reference sequence). Trimming pared 3 bases from V and 6 bases from J, leaving 11 bases between. The CDR3 loop reads CSARDPVSGELFF. CDR3 sequence (DNA): TGCAGTGCTAGGGACCCGGTCTCCGGGGAGCTGTTTTTT.

This clonotype has a single count. J is TRBJ2-1 and V is TRBV4-2, with 11 bases aligning to TRBD1. CDR1 is LGHNA and CDR2 is YNFKEQ in the germline V gene. V lost 4 bases to trimming and J lost 6 bases; unmatched junction nucleotides: 17. This CDR3 region has 19 residues. In nucleotides, the CDR3 is TGTGCCAGCAGCCCCTATCAATTCGGGGGACAGGGGGTAGGCAATGAGCAGTTCTTC. Protein sequence: CASSPYQFGGQGVGNEQFF.

The V and J genes are TRBV19 and TRBJ2-1; D is possibly TRBD2 (6 bases). Trimming removed 7 bases at V and 2 bases at J, with 15 bases between. The CDR3 sequence is 15 residues long. CDR1 and CDR2 from the germline V gene are LNHDA and SQIVND (reference sequence). The CDR3 protein is CASTPGLNTYNEQFF. Written as DNA, the CDR3 is TGTGCCAGTACCCCCGGACTAAACACCTACAATGAGCAGTTCTTC.

This CDR3 reads CASSFRMGQGPPEQYF. In DNA form, the CDR3 reads TGTGCCAGCAGCTTTCGAATGGGACAGGGTCCACCCGAGCAGTACTTC. The genes are TRBV5-5 and TRBJ2-7, with 9 nucleotides matching TRBD1. The CDR3 loop spans 16 amino acids. V shed 2 bases, J shed 6 bases, and the junction held 12 bases outside the gene matches. Looked up from germline, CDR1 is SGHKS and CDR2 is YYEKEE (reference sequence).

The chain carries TRBV18 and TRBJ2-1, with 8 positions matching TRBD2. With 0 bases clipped from V and 4 bases from J, the junction kept 23 bases outside the gene matches. The CDR3 extends over 22 amino acids. The germline V gene has CDR1 KGHSH and CDR2 LQKENI. The CDR3 reads CASSPPFPHPRLAGIVYNEQFF. The DNA for the CDR3 is TGTGCCAGCTCACCACCTTTTCCCCACCCCAGATTAGCGGGGATAGTTTACAATGAGCAGTTCTTC. The entire variable domain, with the rest obtained from reference TRBV18 and TRBJ2-1, is as follows: NAGVMQNPRHLVRRRGQEARLRCSPMKGHSHVYWYRQLPEEGLKFMVYLQKENIIDESGMPKERFSAEFPKEGPSILRIQQVVRGDSAAYFCASSPPFPHPRLAGIVYNEQFFGPGTRLTVL.

The chain is built from TRBV12-3 or TRBV12-4 and TRBJ2-1, with 8 positions matching TRBD1. The CDR3 extends over 16 amino acids. V shed 6 bases, J shed 0 bases, and the junction held 7 bases outside the gene matches. CDR3 residues: CASRGGQGLSYNEQFF. The CDR3 DNA follows: TGTGCCAGCAGGGGAGGACAGGGCCTCTCCTACAATGAGCAGTTCTTC.